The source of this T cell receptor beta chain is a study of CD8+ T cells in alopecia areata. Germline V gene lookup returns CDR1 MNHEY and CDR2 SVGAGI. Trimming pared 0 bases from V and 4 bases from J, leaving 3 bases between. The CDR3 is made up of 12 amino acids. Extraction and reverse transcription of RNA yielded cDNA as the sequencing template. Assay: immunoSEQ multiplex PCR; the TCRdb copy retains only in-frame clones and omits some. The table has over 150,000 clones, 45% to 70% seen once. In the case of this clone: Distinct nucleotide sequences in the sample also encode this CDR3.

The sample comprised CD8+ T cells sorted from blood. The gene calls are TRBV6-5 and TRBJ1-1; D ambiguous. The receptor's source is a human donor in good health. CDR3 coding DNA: TGTGCCAGCAGTTACTCGAGCACTGAAGCTTTCTTT. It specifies CASSYSSTEAFF.